The 15 T cell receptor beta chains below all came from one sample that was sequenced in a study of blood T cell repertoires in COVID-19. The assay was immunoSEQ multiplex PCR, and TCRdb's table has in-frame clones only and misses some. The table records fewer than 200,000 clones, 80% to 90% of them present only once. Sequenced input: peripheral blood. The receptors shown here come from a woman aged 70-85 years with COVID-19, enrolled during active disease.

The V and J genes are TRBV5-1 and TRBJ1-1, with 7 bases fitting TRBD1. V lost 3 bases, J lost 4 bases, and 0 bases stayed unmatched. The CDR3 spans 12 residues. Germline CDR1 SGHRS, CDR2 YFSETQ. The CDR3, as DNA: TGCGCCAGCAGCTCAGGGGGCACTGAAGCTTTCTTT. Translation gives CASSSGGTEAFF.

In nucleotides, the CDR3 is TGTGCCAGCAGCTTAGTCTATGGGGCAGCCGATCTCTCTGGAAACACCATATATTTT. Residues: CASSLVYGAADLSGNTIYF. The chain combines TRBV7-2 with TRBJ1-3, with D maybe TRBD1 (5 bases). Germline-derived CDR1 and CDR2 are SGHTA and FQGNSA. The CDR3 contains 19 residues. V was clipped by 1 base and J by 0 bases, with 19 bases between them.

This rearrangement joins TRBV6-5 to TRBJ2-7; 8 bases line up with TRBD2. In germline, CDR1 is MNHEY, CDR2 SVGAGI. The CDR3 runs to 14 residues. J was trimmed by 2 bases and V by 7 bases; bases with no gene match: 7. In DNA form, the CDR3 reads TGTGCCAGCAACCAACTAGCGGCCACCTACGAGCAGTACTTC. This translates into CASNQLAATYEQYF.

As concerns this clone: Distinct nucleotide sequences in the sample also encode this CDR3. The chain is built from TRBV18 and TRBJ1-4; 7 bases are a match to TRBD1. The germline gives CDR1 KGHSH, CDR2 LQKENI. V was clipped by 6 bases and J by 4 bases; unmatched bases: 5. The CDR3 loop spans 14 amino acids. Here the CDR3 DNA reads TGTGCCAGCTCGTCGACAGGGCTTAATGAAAAACTGTTTTTT. Amino acids: CASSSTGLNEKLFF.

The chain has TRBV7-6 and TRBJ1-3; D remains unclear. This CDR3 spans 17 amino acids. Germline lookup yields CDR1 SGHVS and CDR2 FNYEAQ. Trimming took off 5 bases at V and 4 bases at J, with 21 bases between the two ends. CDR3 region: CASSPLSGALMGNTIYF. CDR3 nucleotides: TGTGCCAGCAGCCCCCTTTCGGGAGCCCTGATGGGAAACACCATATATTTT. Combining the CDR3 with reference TRBV7-6 and TRBJ1-3 gives the whole variable domain GAGVSQSPRYKVTKRGQDVALRCDPISGHVSLYWYRQALGQGPEFLTYFNYEAQQDKSGLPNDRFSAERPEGSISTLTIQRTEQRDSAMYRCASSPLSGALMGNTIYFGEGSWLTVV.

This chain joins TRBV28 and TRBJ1-1; D remains unclear. The length of the CDR3 is 15 residues. The V end lost 5 bases, the J end lost 0 bases, and 13 bases lay between the germline ends. Germline V gives CDR1 MDHEN, CDR2 SYDVKM. The CDR3 protein is CASSPQWQLNTEAFF. Here the CDR3 DNA reads TGTGCCAGCAGTCCCCAGTGGCAGTTGAACACTGAAGCTTTCTTT. Filled out from reference TRBV28 and TRBJ1-1, the complete variable domain reads DVKVTQSSRYLVKRTGEKVFLECVQDMDHENMFWYRQDPGLGLRLIYFSYDVKMKEKGDIPEGYSVSREKKERFSLILESASTNQTSMYLCASSPQWQLNTEAFFGQGTRLTVV.

This chain joins TRBV5-5 and TRBJ1-2; D ambiguous. V dropped 3 bases and J dropped 5 bases, with 20 bases sitting between them. The germline gives CDR1 SGHKS, CDR2 YYEKEE (reference sequence). CDR3 length equals 16 residues. The CDR3 sequence: CASSSREIPTLYGYTF. Written as DNA, the CDR3 is TGTGCCAGCAGCTCTCGGGAAATCCCAACTTTATATGGCTACACCTTC.

This rearrangement joins TRBV12-3 or TRBV12-4 to TRBJ1-1; D is perhaps TRBD1 (5 bases). The CDR3 is 13 residues long. The V gene lost 5 bases and the J gene lost 7 bases, with 14 bases spanning the gap. The CDR3 bases are TGTGCCAGCAGTCCGGGCGAGGGACTTGAAGCTTTCTTT. Its translation: CASSPGEGLEAFF.

The rearrangement uses TRBV29-1 and TRBJ2-7, with TRBD2 matching over 7 bases. The germline V gene encodes CDR1 SQVTM and CDR2 ANQGSEA. J lost 2 bases, V lost 8 bases, and 12 bases had no gene match. The CDR3 runs 14 residues. CDR3 coding DNA: TGCAGCTCCTGGAGCGGGAACCAACCCTACGAGCAGTACTTC. Amino acids: CSSWSGNQPYEQYF.

The V call is TRBV28, the J call TRBJ1-2; D uncertain. This CDR3 contains 13 residues. The germline V and J ends were trimmed by 4 bases and 1 base, with 7 bases remaining between them. Germline V lookup: CDR1 MDHEN, CDR2 SYDVKM. The CDR3, as DNA: TGTGCCAGCAGTTATACACATAACTATGGCTACACCTTC. Its protein is CASSYTHNYGYTF.

The chain recombines TRBV6-5 with TRBJ1-3; TRBD1 matches 8 bases. Germline assignment: CDR1 MNHEY and CDR2 SVGAGI. The CDR3 covers 14 residues. The junction had 5 bases not matched to a gene; V was cut back by 6 bases and J by 4 bases. DNA for the CDR3: TGTGCCAGCAGAACGACAGGGGAGGGAAACACCATATATTTT. It encodes CASRTTGEGNTIYF.

This rearrangement joins TRBV6-5 to TRBJ1-2; 10 positions match TRBD1. Per the germline V gene, CDR1 is MNHEY and CDR2 is SVGAGI. V lost 5 bases to trimming and J lost 8 bases; unmatched junction nucleotides: 5. This CDR3 contains 13 residues. The CDR3 DNA reads TGTGCCAGCAGTAACCGGGACAGGGGAGGCTACACCTTC. This sequence encodes CASSNRDRGGYTF.

The rearrangement links TRBV6-1 to TRBJ2-6; a possible D gene is TRBD1 (5 bases). With 3 bases removed from V and 0 bases from J, the gap between germline ends came to 6 bases. This CDR3 is built from 15 residues. CDR1 and CDR2 (germline): MNHNS, SASEGT. The CDR3 coding sequence is TGTGCCAGCAGTGACGACAGCTCTGGGGCCAACGTCCTGACTTTC. Protein: CASSDDSSGANVLTF.

The genes are TRBV9 and TRBJ1-1; D gene unclear. V was shortened by 0 bases and J by 2 bases, with 8 bases between the two germline ends. The germline CDR1 and CDR2 sequences are SGDLS and YYNGEE. The CDR3 is made up of 14 amino acids. The CDR3: CASSVDGVNTEAFF. Here the CDR3 DNA reads TGTGCCAGCAGCGTAGACGGTGTTAACACTGAAGCTTTCTTT. Combining the CDR3 with reference TRBV9 and TRBJ1-1 gives the whole variable domain DSGVTQTPKHLITATGQRVTLRCSPRSGDLSVYWYQQSLDQGLQFLIQYYNGEERAKGNILERFSAQQFPDLHSELNLSSLELGDSALYFCASSVDGVNTEAFFGQGTRLTVV.

V usage is TRBV11-2 and J usage is TRBJ2-3; 15 bases fit TRBD2. The junction had 2 bases not matched to a gene; V was cut back by 3 bases and J by 1 base. The CDR3 consists of 17 residues. Germline CDR1 SGHAT, CDR2 FQNNGV. CDR3 DNA: TGTGCCAGCAGCTTGGGACTAGCGGGAGGTGGCACAGATACGCAGTATTTT. This codes for CASSLGLAGGGTDTQYF.